Sequencing of this T cell receptor (beta chain) was carried out in a study of tumor and adjacent non-tumor tissue in lung cancer. No cell sorting was done before RNA was extracted from the tissue. Three rounds of nested PCR, following a modified ARM-PCR protocol, produced the TCRbeta library. TCRdb re-derived calls from the multiplex PCR reads in MiXCR, one entry per CDR3 protein. The sample contains 68,000 or so distinct CDR3 sequences, roughly 56% of which appear only once. The study's findings and limits: Shorter survival was associated with higher TCR diversity in tumors. TCR diversity was significantly greater in tumor than normal lung tissue.

For this clonotype: What it binds is unknown. Its ends do not fully match the called genes, so a read error is possible.

This CDR3 has 16 amino acids. The V gene's germline CDR1 is LGHNA and CDR2 YNFKEQ. The sample comprised lung tumor tissue. This TCR was sampled from a man aged 50-60 years with non-small cell lung cancer. The rearrangement links TRBV4-2 to TRBJ2-1; D is perhaps TRBD2 (5 bases). CDR3 DNA sequence: TGTGCTAGCAGCCAAGAGGGCGGGTCAAGCTACGATGAGCAGTTCTTC. Its translation is CASSQEGGSSYDEQFF.